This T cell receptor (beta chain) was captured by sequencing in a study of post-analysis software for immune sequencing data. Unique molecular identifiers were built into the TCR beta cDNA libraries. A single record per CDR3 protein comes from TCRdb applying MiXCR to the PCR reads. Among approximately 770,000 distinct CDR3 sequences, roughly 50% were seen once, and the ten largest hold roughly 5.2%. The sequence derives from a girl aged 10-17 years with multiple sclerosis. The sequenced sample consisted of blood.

DNA for the CDR3: TGTGCCAGCAGCCGACTAGCGGGAGATGAGGAGACCCAGTACTTC. Translation: CASSRLAGDEETQYF. The gene calls are TRBV7-2 and TRBJ2-4; 12 bases align to TRBD2. The J call may not be correct, given that the DNA end is closer to TRBJ2-5. The length of the CDR3 is 15 residues. The V gene's germline CDR1 is SGHTA and CDR2 FQGNSA.